This T cell receptor (beta chain) emerged from a study of circulating and synovial CD4+ cells in juvenile arthritis. Concerning this clone itself: Antigen unknown.

Sequenced samples came from active juvenile idiopathic arthritis patients. Broader study findings: CPL versus bulk CD4 samples: T cell genome counts differed by at least an order of magnitude. Diversity here was lower than in bulk blood CD4 cells. These blood cells shared more CDR3 sequences with synovium than bulk blood.

Libraries were prepared by immunoSEQ multiplex PCR; TCRdb keeps only in-frame clonotypes and omits some of them. The sample has some 35,000 clones; around 95% are singletons. The receptor comes from a human donor with juvenile idiopathic arthritis. Sequencing was carried out using CD4+ T cells from blood.

The CDR3 coding sequence is TGTGCCAGCAGTGACACTTCCTACGAGCAGTACTTC. Translating it yields CASSDTSYEQYF. This chain links TRBV6-1 with TRBJ2-7; D unresolved. CDR3 length: 12 residues. CDR1 is MNHNS, CDR2 SASEGT, per germline. V was trimmed by 3 bases and J by 1 base, leaving 4 bases between them.